The text below deals with one TCR beta chain. The clone's antigen remains unknown. Within one base of it there is no much larger clone, and no base qualities were kept. The record originates from a study of shared clonotypes between healthy human individuals (dated by TCRdb to about 2020). For the study in its entirety: The cohort comprised a couple of women and a few men aged 18 to 49 years. Between about 0.8 and 9 billion PBMCs per donor were obtained by leukapheresis. The study deeply sequenced blood TCR repertoires of five healthy adults to estimate repertoire size and the extent of clonotype sharing between individuals. Per donor, three plates each were used for CD4 naive and CD4 memory, two for CD8 naive, and one for CD8 memory. Libraries were prepared and TCR repertoires were sequenced by different laboratories using diverse techniques, in order to increase sequencing depth and limit assay-specific biases.

V loses 7 bases of germline sequence and J loses 0 bases, and the interval between the two ends is 12 bases. The CDR3, cysteine through phenylalanine, is 14 amino acids long. Only CDR3 DNA remains: 42 bases, in frame from the first base. CDR1 and CDR2, looked up from the germline V gene (reference sequence), are LNHDA and SQIVND. Results the study describes overall, beyond this receptor: Pairwise subsampling led to the expectation that sequencing depth would affect the degree of clonotype sharing among donors. Estimated clonotype richness was generally larger for naive than for memory subsets. Because the study included a small number of donors, the genetic and exposure-history diversity represented was limited. Sampling was restricted to blood, and TCR repertoires in tissue are likely to differ from TCR repertoires in blood. Compared with non-shared clonotypes, the clonotypes found in all four sorted-subset donors had higher generation probabilities. About 5% of naive CD4, more than 3% of naive CD8, around 2.3% of memory CD4, and more than 0.35% of memory CD8 clonotypes were shared across several donors. Rarefaction of sorted-subset datasets indicated incomplete sequencing despite the large sequencing depth.

TCR CDR3 regions were amplified from genomic DNA by multiplex PCR using the deep immunoSEQ assay. Genomic DNA extracted from each cell subset was distributed evenly over all wells of several immunoSEQ 96-well plates, and each plate served as one replicate. For sorted subsets, roughly 200 ng of genomic DNA, equivalent to roughly 33,000 T cell genomes, went into each replicate PCR. The purified libraries were quantified using a Qubit 3.0 fluorometer, sized with a Bioanalyzer 2100, and then quantified again using the KAPA Library Quantification kit. Each immunoSEQ 96-well plate was sequenced on its own single-read 150-cycle Illumina NextSeq 550 flow cell. The source study handled its data this way. Because the immunoSEQ output held only junctional sequences and lacked quality scores, the filtering could not match the filtering applied to full-length reads. Sequences were annotated with PyIR, a Python wrapper for IgBLAST v1.9, using IMGT germline references to assign V/J genes and CDR3. Any read was removed if the V/J assignment was weak (E-value above 1e-6), the CDR3 was missing, or the read contained stop codons, out-of-frame junctions, or ambiguous translated residues. V3J clonotypes were defined by identical inferred V gene, J gene, and CDR3 amino acid sequence. The percentage overlap between two repertoires was calculated by dividing the number of shared unique clonotypes by the size of the smaller repertoire. Repertoire richness was assessed with RTK rarefaction, the Chao1 estimator, and Recon v2.1 estimates of unobserved clonotypes. OLGA was used to compute generation probabilities for all TCRbeta clonotypes that the gDNA method yielded from four donors. The immuneACCESS repertoire file appears here via TCRdb, limited to in-frame rearrangements. These files lack a portion of the clones; in checked studies, under half of the deficit traces to unresolved V genes, and the cause of the others is not known. Clone size and the V and J calls come from that table; the DNA yielded D and trimming. Counted in this sample were approximately 2.4 million clones; approximately 95% of them appeared once. Roughly 0.13% of the sample belongs to the ten largest clones.

The donors were healthy, HIV-negative adults who had no recently reported acute infections or vaccinations. Only Caucasian adults living in Nashville, Tennessee, USA were represented among the donors. CD4+ T cells were enriched by magnetic negative selection, after which naive cells were positively selected on CD45RA and the negative fraction was taken as the memory subset. Blood was obtained by leukapheresis, after which PBMCs were separated by Ficoll-Histopaque density gradient centrifugation and cryopreserved in liquid nitrogen vapor phase. Purity and quantity of every magnetically sorted T cell population were checked by analytical flow cytometry. From each sorted fraction, genomic DNA was isolated and quantified by UV absorbance on a Nanodrop 2000c.

Rearrangement joined TRBV19 to TRBJ1-1; a tentative D match to TRBD1 spans 6 bases. The clonotype was recovered from a man between 18 and 29 years old in good health. The specimen was naive CD4+ T cells sorted from blood. Read against the paper, the sample's cell subset or site label means: CD45RA+ positively selected. The CDR3 region reads CASNLGAVNTEAFF. The DNA reads as follows: TGTGCCAGTAATCTGGGGGCCGTGAACACTGAAGCTTTCTTT.